This T cell receptor (beta chain) was profiled in a study of blood T cell repertoires in COVID-19. Study overall: Nucleic acid was either cDNA or gDNA, and it came from T cells, B-cell-depleted T cells, or PBMCs.

The V gene's germline CDR1 is MDHEN and CDR2 SYDVKM. The CDR3 runs to 12 residues. Deletions cut 7 bases from V and 2 bases from J, with 9 bases between. This clone was observed a few times. The data were produced by immunoSEQ multiplex PCR, yet TCRdb's version contains in-frame clones alone and is incomplete. Seen here are 210,000 or so clones, 70% to 90% observed once, and the top ten hold more than 10%. Participants were aged about 18 to 100 years from about two dozen US areas. Assignments of participants to cohorts depended upon their own reported clinical history. This sequence was found in a man younger than 45 who had recovered from COVID-19. The material sequenced was PBMCs or T cells enriched from blood (not recorded which). The rearrangement uses TRBV28 and TRBJ2-7, with no clear D. The CDR3 DNA reads as TGTGCCAGCAATCCTAATGCCTACGAGCAGTACTTC. The encoded protein is CASNPNAYEQYF.